This T cell receptor (beta chain) stems from a study of blood T cell repertoires in COVID-19. A few counts support this clone. The data were produced by immunoSEQ multiplex PCR, yet TCRdb's version contains in-frame clones alone and is incomplete. The sample shows roughly 380,000 clones, approximately 90% of them seen only once. The sequence was obtained from a woman between 40 and 50 years old with COVID-19, enrolled during active disease. The sequencing input was peripheral blood.

The CDR3 sequence is CASSDPAPTYEQYF. CDR3 nucleotide sequence: TGTGCCAGCAGTGACCCCGCCCCTACCTACGAGCAGTACTTC. The rearrangement uses TRBV25-1 and TRBJ2-7; D unclear. Per germline, CDR1 MGHDK and CDR2 SYGVNS. The CDR3 has 14 amino acids. The ends were cut back, 3 bases at V and 2 bases at J, with 11 bases in the middle.